This T cell receptor beta chain was found in a study of blood T cell repertoires in COVID-19 (dated by TCRdb to about 2020). With respect to the entire study: Samples from collaborators originated in the United States, Italy and Spain and spanned both the acute and convalescent phases of COVID-19. The material from the prospective study consisted of cDNA or gDNA derived from T cells, B-cell-depleted T cells, or PBMCs. Subjects who had been exposed to COVID-19, were actively infected with it, or had recovered from it provided the deeply sampled blood TCRbeta repertoires that made up the dataset. A freely available public database, intended as a resource for researchers studying the immune response to SARS-CoV-2, is where the repertoires were released. The samples were drawn from two sources: the first 160 participants of the ongoing ImmuneRACE study, and over 950 subjects contributed by 6 global collaborators. A de-identified subject ID, COVID-19 status, age in years and sex were almost always included in the sample metadata. Where HLA class I and class II types were available, the types were taken from metadata supplied by the sample provider, not from assay-based typing. Here is what the overall study found, with its caveats: How much clinical and demographic metadata was included differed by source and by participant, and the metadata was provided uncurated.

Each collaborating institution followed its own protocols to collect whole blood in K2EDTA tubes. For TCRbeta analysis, collaborator samples were shipped as frozen whole blood, as isolated PBMCs, or as DNA extracted from either sample type. The germline ends are 7 bases apart after V is trimmed by 4 bases and J by 7 bases. For CDR1 and CDR2, the germline V gene lists SGHTA and FQGNSA. The CDR3 runs 11 amino acids, cysteine and phenylalanine included. The entry retains the CDR3 DNA only, 33 bases that are in frame from base 1. Worth noting for this clone: What antigen it recognizes has not been identified. No base-level quality is on record; no much larger clone is a single base apart.

TCRbeta CDR3 regions were amplified from genomic DNA using the immunoSEQ Assay, a bias-controlled multiplex PCR. On the study's bioinformatics: The number of nucleated cells in each sample was estimated by amplification of reference gene primers within the assay. To quantify the absolute abundance of each unique TCRbeta CDR3 rearrangement, sequence reads were collapsed and filtered. Productive Simpson clonality was computed per sample as the square root of Simpson's diversity index over productive rearrangements. TCRdb carries this immuneACCESS record with in-frame sequences only. Its versions omit some clonotypes, under half of them owing to an unresolved V gene in the studies checked, with the rest unexplained. Clone size and V and J calls were adopted from that table, with D and trimming inferred from the DNA. This sample lists roughly 98,000 clones; 92% were detected once. The ten top clones hold approximately 6.3% of the sample.

The sample was peripheral blood. The sequence derives from a woman aged 60-75 years with active COVID-19. Here the chain combines TRBV7-2 and TRBJ2-5, and the D gene may be TRBD2, 5 bases matching. In nucleotide form, the sequence is TGTGCCAGCAGCTCACGGGGGACCCAGTACTTC. Protein translation: CASSSRGTQYF.